This TCR beta chain originates from a study of T-cell memory formation after mild COVID-19. In this sample, this clonotype turned up a few times. Trimming took off 5 bases at V and 4 bases at J, with 12 bases between the two ends. The germline V gene has CDR1 SGHAT and CDR2 FQNNGV. The CDR3 has 14 residues. TCRdb independently ran MiXCR on the 5' RACE reads; one entry per CDR3 protein. The data hold about 600,000 distinct CDR3 sequences, with about a fifth observed a single time. The sequencing input was PBMCs or a T cell subset sorted from them (not recorded which). This chain joins TRBV11-2 and TRBJ2-1; the D is unclear. The receptor's source is an adult woman who had mild COVID-19 (a few samples of this study predate the infection). Cell type and time point are not known. CDR3 amino acids: CASSEGTGYNEQFF. CDR3 nucleotides: TGTGCCAGCAGCGAAGGCACGGGTTACAATGAGCAGTTCTTC.